A selection of T cell receptor beta chains follows, all from one sample in a study of blood T cell repertoires in COVID-19. Here immunoSEQ multiplex PCR was the method, and the copy in TCRdb shows in-frame clones only, minus some. The repertoire has approximately 110,000 clones, roughly 84% of them found once; the top ten carry approximately 7.9%. Sequencing input: peripheral blood. The receptors derive from an elderly woman with active or convalescent COVID-19. Each CDR3 is given with its conserved first and last residue. Each record gives: V gene, clone size, D gene, J gene, CDR3 protein, CDR3 DNA. D genes are given only for firm matches. Clone size is given for some rows only: seen once, a few or many times, or a class if the clone is expanded.

V: TRBV18
size: few
D: .
J: TRBJ1-1
CDR3: CASSPIQGGEDTEAFF
DNA: TGTGCCAGCTCACCAATTCAGGGAGGGGAGGACACTGAAGCTTTCTTT

V: TRBV7-7
size: .
D: TRBD1
J: TRBJ1-1
CDR3: CASSHRTTPGQGAGEAFF
DNA: TGTGCTAGCAGCCACCGAACAACTCCCGGACAGGGGGCCGGTGAAGCTTTCTTT

V: TRBV11-2
size: few
D: .
J: TRBJ2-2
CDR3: CASSLSPSDTGELFF
DNA: TGTGCCAGCAGCTTGTCCCCCTCCGACACCGGGGAGCTGTTTTTT

V: TRBV6-5
size: .
D: .
J: TRBJ2-7
CDR3: CASGMDRGYEQYF
DNA: TGTGCCAGTGGTATGGACAGAGGCTACGAGCAGTACTTC

V: TRBV28
size: .
D: .
J: TRBJ2-6
CDR3: CASVAHSGANVLTF
DNA: TGTGCCAGCGTAGCTCACTCTGGGGCCAACGTCCTGACTTTC

V: TRBV28
size: .
D: .
J: TRBJ1-2
CDR3: CASSSPRGGDYGYTF
DNA: TGTGCCAGCAGTTCCCCCAGAGGGGGTGACTATGGCTACACCTTC

V: TRBV5-1
size: once
D: TRBD1
J: TRBJ2-2
CDR3: CASSTIQGAETGELFF
DNA: TGCGCCAGCAGCACCATACAGGGGGCGGAAACCGGGGAGCTGTTTTTT

V: TRBV4-1
size: .
D: .
J: TRBJ1-3
CDR3: CASSQERTAGNTIYF
DNA: TGCGCCAGCAGCCAAGAACGGACAGCTGGAAACACCATATATTTT

V: TRBV5-1
size: few
D: .
J: TRBJ1-6
CDR3: CASSPAGPMDGSPLHF
DNA: TGCGCCAGCAGCCCCGCGGGGCCCATGGACGGGTCACCCCTCCACTTT

V: TRBV5-1
size: .
D: .
J: TRBJ2-3
CDR3: CASSLATRSRGTDTQYF
DNA: TGCGCCAGCAGCTTGGCCACCAGGTCGAGGGGCACAGATACGCAGTATTTT

V: TRBV19
size: .
D: .
J: TRBJ1-6
CDR3: CASSIEGDNSPLHF
DNA: TGTGCCAGTAGTATAGAGGGAGACAATTCACCCCTCCACTTT

V: TRBV6-6
size: .
D: .
J: TRBJ2-7
CDR3: CASSYGQGSSYEQYF
DNA: TGTGCCAGCAGTTACGGGCAGGGGAGCTCCTACGAGCAGTACTTC

V: TRBV30
size: .
D: .
J: TRBJ2-2
CDR3: CASVLGTHTGELFF
DNA: TGTGCCTCGGTGTTAGGGACACACACCGGGGAGCTGTTTTTT

V: TRBV10-1
size: .
D: .
J: TRBJ1-2
CDR3: CASSPIRGAGGYTF
DNA: TGCGCCAGCAGCCCTATACGGGGGGCAGGAGGCTACACCTTC

V: TRBV18
size: .
D: .
J: TRBJ2-3
CDR3: CASSWYSSTDTQYF
DNA: TGTGCCAGCTCATGGTACAGCAGCACAGATACGCAGTATTTT

V: TRBV6-2/TRBV6-3
size: .
D: .
J: TRBJ1-5
CDR3: CASSYGQVNYQPQHF
DNA: TGTGCCAGCAGTTACGGGCAGGTCAATTATCAGCCCCAGCATTTT

V: TRBV18
size: .
D: .
J: TRBJ2-1
CDR3: CASSPPSRTDNEQFF
DNA: TGTGCCAGCTCACCACCCTCTCGAACAGACAATGAGCAGTTCTTC

V: TRBV28
size: .
D: TRBD1
J: TRBJ2-3
CDR3: CATSGQAWYTQYF
DNA: TGTGCCACCTCGGGACAGGCATGGTATACGCAGTATTTT